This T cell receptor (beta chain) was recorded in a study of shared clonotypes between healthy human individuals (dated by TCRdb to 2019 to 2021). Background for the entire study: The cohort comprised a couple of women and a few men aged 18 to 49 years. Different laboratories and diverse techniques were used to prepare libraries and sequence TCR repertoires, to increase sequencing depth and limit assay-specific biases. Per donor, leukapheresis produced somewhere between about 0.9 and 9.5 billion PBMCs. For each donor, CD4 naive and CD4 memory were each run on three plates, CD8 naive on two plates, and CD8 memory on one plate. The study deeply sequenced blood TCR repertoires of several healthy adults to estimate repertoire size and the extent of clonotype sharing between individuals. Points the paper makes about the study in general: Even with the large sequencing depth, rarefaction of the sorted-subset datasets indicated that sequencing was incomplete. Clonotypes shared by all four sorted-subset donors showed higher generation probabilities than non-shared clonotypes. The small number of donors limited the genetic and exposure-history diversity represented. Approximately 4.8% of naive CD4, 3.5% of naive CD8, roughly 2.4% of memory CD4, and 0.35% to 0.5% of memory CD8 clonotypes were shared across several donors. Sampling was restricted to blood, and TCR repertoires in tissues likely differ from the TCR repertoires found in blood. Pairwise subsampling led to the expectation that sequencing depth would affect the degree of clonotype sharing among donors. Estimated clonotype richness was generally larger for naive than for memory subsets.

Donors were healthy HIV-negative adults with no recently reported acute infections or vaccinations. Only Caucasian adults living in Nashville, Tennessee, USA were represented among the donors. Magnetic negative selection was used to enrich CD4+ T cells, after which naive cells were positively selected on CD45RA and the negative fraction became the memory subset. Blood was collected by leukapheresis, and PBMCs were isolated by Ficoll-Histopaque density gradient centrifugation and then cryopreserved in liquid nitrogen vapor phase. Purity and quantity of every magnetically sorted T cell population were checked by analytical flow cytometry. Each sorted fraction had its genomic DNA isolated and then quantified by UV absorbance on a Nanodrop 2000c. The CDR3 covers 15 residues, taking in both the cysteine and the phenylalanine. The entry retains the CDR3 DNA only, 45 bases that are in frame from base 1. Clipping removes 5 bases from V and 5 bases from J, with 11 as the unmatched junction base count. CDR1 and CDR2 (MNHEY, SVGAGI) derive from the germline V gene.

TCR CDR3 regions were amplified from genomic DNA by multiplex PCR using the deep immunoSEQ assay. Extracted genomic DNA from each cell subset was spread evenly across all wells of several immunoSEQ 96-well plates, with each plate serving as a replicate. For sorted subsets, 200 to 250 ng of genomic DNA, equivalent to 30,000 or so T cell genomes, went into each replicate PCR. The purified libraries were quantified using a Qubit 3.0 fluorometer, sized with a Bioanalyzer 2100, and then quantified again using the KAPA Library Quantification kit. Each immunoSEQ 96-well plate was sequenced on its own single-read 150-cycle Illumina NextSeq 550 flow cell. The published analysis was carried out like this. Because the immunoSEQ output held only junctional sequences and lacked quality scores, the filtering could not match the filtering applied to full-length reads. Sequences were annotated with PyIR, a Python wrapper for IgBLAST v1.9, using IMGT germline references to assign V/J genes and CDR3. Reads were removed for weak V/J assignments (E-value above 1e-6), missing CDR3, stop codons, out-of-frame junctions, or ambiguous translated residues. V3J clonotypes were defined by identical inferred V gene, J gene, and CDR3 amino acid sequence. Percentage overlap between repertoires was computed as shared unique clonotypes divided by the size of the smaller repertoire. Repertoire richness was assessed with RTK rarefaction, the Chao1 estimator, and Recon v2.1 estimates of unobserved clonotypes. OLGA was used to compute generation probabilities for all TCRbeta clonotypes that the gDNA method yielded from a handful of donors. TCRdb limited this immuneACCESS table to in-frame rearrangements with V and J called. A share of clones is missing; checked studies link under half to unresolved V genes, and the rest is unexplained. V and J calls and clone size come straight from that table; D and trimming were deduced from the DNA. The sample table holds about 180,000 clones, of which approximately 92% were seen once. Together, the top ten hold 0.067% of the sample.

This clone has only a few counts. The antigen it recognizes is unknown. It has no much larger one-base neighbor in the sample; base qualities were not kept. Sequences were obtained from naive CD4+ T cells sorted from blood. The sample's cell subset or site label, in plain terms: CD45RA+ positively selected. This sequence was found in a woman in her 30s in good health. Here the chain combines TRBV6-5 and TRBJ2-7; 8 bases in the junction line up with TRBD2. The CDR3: CASSTSGTRTHEQYF. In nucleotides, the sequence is TGTGCCAGCAGTACCTCCGGGACTAGAACCCACGAGCAGTACTTC.